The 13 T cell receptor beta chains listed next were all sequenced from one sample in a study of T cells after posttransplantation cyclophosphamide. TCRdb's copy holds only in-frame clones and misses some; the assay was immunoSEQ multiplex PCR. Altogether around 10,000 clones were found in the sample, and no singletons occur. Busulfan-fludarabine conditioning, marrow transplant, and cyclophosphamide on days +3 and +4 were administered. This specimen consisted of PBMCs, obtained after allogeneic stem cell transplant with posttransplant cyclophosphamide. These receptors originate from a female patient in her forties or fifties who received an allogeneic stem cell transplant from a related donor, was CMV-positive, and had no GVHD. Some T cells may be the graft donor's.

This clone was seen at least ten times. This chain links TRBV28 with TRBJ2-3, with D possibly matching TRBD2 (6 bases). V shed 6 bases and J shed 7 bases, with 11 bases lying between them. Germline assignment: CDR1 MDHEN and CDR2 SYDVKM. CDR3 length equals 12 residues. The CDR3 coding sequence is TGTGCCAGCAGGTCCGGCGGGAATACGCAGTATTTT. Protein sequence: CASRSGGNTQYF.

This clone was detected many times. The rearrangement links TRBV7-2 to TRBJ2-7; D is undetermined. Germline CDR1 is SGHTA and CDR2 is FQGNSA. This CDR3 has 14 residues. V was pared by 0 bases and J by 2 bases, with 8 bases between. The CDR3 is CASSLAARAYEQYF. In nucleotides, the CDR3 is TGTGCCAGCAGCTTAGCTGCTCGGGCCTACGAGCAGTACTTC.

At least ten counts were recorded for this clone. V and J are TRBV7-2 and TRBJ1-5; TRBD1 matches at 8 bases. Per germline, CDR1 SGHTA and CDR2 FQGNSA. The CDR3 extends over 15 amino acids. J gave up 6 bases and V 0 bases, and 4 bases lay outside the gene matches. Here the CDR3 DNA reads TGTGCCAGCAGCTTAGCAAACAGGGGGGGTCAGCCCCAGCATTTT. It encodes CASSLANRGGQPQHF.

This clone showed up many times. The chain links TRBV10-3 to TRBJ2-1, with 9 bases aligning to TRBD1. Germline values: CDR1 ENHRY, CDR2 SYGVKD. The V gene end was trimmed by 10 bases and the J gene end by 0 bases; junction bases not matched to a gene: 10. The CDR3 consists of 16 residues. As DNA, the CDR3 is TGTGCCACCTCGGACAGGGGTGGTAGCTCCTACAATGAGCAGTTCTTC. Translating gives CATSDRGGSSYNEQFF.

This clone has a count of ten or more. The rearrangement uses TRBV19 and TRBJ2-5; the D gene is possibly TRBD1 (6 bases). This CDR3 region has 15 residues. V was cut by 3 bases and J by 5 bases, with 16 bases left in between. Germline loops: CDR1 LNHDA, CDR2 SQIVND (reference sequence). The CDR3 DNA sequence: TGTGCCAGTAGTATTTTGGGTGACAGGTCGGAGACCCAGTACTTC. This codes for CASSILGDRSETQYF.

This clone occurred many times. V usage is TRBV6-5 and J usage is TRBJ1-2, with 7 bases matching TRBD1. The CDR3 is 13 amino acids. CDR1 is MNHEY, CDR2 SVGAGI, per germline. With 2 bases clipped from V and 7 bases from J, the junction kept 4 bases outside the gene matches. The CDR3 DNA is TGTGCCAGCAGTTACAGGGGGCTTGGTGGCTACACCTTC. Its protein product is CASSYRGLGGYTF.

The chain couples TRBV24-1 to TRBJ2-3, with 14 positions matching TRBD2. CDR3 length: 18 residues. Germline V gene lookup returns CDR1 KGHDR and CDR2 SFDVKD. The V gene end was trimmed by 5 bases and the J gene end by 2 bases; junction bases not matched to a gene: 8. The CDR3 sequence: CATSGGTSGGLFTDTQYF. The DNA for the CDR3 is TGTGCCACCAGTGGGGGGACTAGCGGGGGACTCTTCACAGATACGCAGTATTTT.

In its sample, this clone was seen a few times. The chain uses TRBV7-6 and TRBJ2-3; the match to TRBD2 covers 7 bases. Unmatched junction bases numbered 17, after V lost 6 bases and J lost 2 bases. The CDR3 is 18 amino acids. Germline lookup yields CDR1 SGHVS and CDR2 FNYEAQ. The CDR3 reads CASSSKPAGLRLTDTQYF. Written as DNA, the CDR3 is TGTGCCAGCAGTTCAAAACCAGCGGGGCTTCGTCTCACAGATACGCAGTATTTT.

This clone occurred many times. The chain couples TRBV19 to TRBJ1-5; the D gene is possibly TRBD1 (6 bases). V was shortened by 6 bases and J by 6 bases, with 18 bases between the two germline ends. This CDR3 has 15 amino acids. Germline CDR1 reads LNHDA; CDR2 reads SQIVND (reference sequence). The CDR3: CASSLETGLGQPQHF. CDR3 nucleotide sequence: TGTGCCAGTAGCCTCGAAACAGGGCTTGGTCAGCCCCAGCATTTT. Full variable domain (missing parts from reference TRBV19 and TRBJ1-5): DGGITQSPKYLFRKEGQNVTLSCEQNLNHDAMYWYRQDPGQGLRLIYYSQIVNDFQKGDIAEGYSVSREKKESFPLTVTSAQKNPTAFYLCASSLETGLGQPQHFGDGTRLSIL.

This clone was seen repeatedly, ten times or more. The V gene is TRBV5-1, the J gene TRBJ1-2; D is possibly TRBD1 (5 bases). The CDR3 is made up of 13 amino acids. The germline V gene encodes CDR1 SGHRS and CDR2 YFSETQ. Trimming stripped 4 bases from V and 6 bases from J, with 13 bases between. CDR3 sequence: CASSREQVDGYTF. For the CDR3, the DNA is TGCGCCAGCAGCCGGGAACAGGTTGATGGCTACACCTTC.

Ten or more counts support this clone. Here the CDR3 reads CAISAPSWQGTEAFF. The CDR3 nucleotides are TGTGCCATCAGTGCCCCATCCTGGCAGGGGACTGAAGCTTTCTTT. The chain links TRBV10-3 to TRBJ1-1; maybe TRBD1 (6 bases). The CDR3 contains 15 residues. V was trimmed by 4 bases and J by 5 bases, leaving 17 bases between them. Germline CDR1 ENHRY, CDR2 SYGVKD.

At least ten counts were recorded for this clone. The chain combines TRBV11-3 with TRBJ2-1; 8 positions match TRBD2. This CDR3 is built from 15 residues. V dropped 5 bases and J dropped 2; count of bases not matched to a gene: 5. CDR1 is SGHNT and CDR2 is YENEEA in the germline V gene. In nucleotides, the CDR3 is TGTGCCAGCAGCGACGGGACTAGTCCCTACAATGAGCAGTTCTTC. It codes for CASSDGTSPYNEQFF.

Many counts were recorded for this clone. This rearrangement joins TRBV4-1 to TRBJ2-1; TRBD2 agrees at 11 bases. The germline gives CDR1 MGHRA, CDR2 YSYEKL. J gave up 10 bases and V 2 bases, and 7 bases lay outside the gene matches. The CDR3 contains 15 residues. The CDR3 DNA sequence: TGCGCCAGCAGCCAACATAGCGGGGGGGGTCAAGAGCAGTTCTTC. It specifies CASSQHSGGGQEQFF.